This entry describes one T cell receptor (beta chain). The antigen is unknown. This CDR3 has 14 amino acids. Germline assignment: CDR1 SGHRS and CDR2 YFSETQ. The V end was cut by 6 bases, the J end by 8 bases, with 18 bases between. The entry originates in a study of cytomegalovirus exposure and HLA in healthy donors. Notes on the study in general: Trimming of TCR beta V- and J-genes showed a link, identified in a later analysis, to a missense DCLRE1C variant. Per a later analysis, 18,000 or so TCR beta sequences showed association with HLA alleles at 0.05 false discovery rate.

The PCR contained 60 Vbeta and 13 Jbeta primers. Repertoires were generated with immunoSEQ multiplex PCR, while TCRdb's copy carries only in-frame clones and drops some. This sample has fewer than 300,000 clones, with 86% found just once. The clonotype was recovered from a man aged 40-55 years in good health and CMV-seropositive. Sequencing was carried out using PBMCs. The V call is TRBV5-1, the J call TRBJ2-1, with D tentatively TRBD2 (6 bases). The CDR3 nucleotides are TGCGCCAGCACCTGGGGGGAGCTCAGCGATGAGCAGTTCTTC. Amino acids: CASTWGELSDEQFF.